This T cell receptor (beta chain) was found in a study of human T cells and chemical hapten exposure. Study summary: Weekly scalp doses of diphenylcyclopropenone were given to patients during the roughly 24-week study.

The time point here: patch test 1, 2 weeks after DPC sensitization. Indicated treatment: therapeutic diphenylcyclopropenone sensitization with weekly scalp DPC. The donor pool consisted of alopecia patients aged 18 to 70 years, considered suitable for DPC. The study used a library that attached unique molecular identifiers to individual cDNA molecules. TCRdb re-derived calls from the RACE reads in MiXCR, one entry per CDR3 protein. The profile shows 350,000 or so distinct CDR3 sequences, about 7% of them singletons. This clonotype was found a few times. Germline V gives CDR1 DFQATT, CDR2 SNEGSKA (reference sequence). This CDR3 is 14 amino acids long. Deletions cut 0 bases from V and 0 bases from J, with 6 bases between.

The clonotype comes from a woman aged 18-29 years with alopecia areata. Some clones in this sample may be carry-over from other donors' samples. This sequence joins TRBV20-1 and TRBJ1-5, with D unclear. Material: whole blood, obtained in connection with sensitization to the hapten diphenylcyclopropenone (DPC). The CDR3 bases are TGCAGTGCTAGAGATCCCGATAGCAATCAGCCCCAGCATTTT. This gives the protein CSARDPDSNQPQHF.